The 29 T cell receptor beta chains below come from one sample, sequenced in a study of memory B cells and T cells in multiple sclerosis. No antigens are known for them. Stimulus-free culture yielded autoproliferating CFSE-dim and non-proliferating CFSE-high T cells, each sequenced separately. Pooled replicate wells came from some 50 million CFSE-labeled PBMCs cultured 7 days without stimulus. Produced via immunoSEQ multiplex PCR; TCRdb's table is partial and in-frame only. The table records tens of thousands of clones, more than 75% of them present only once. Sequencing was carried out using PBMCs from blood kept in culture. Receptors originate from a human donor with multiple sclerosis.

This chain links TRBV5-6 with TRBJ2-3; D tentatively reads TRBD1 or TRBD2 (5 bases each). This CDR3 comprises 18 residues. V lost 4 bases and J 3 bases, leaving 24 bases between the germline ends. Germline assignment: CDR1 SGHDT and CDR2 YYEEEE. In nucleotides, the CDR3 is TGTGCCAGCAGCACCGAGGGGCGGGTCCCTTTGGGTACAGATACGCAGTATTTT. Encoded protein: CASSTEGRVPLGTDTQYF.

The sample holds a few counts of this clone. CDR3 nucleotide sequence: TGTGCCAGCAGTTTCCTGGGACTAGCGGGGGGGGATGAGCAGTTCTTC. The encoded protein is CASSFLGLAGGDEQFF. The rearrangement uses TRBV27 and TRBJ2-1, with 16 bases lining up with TRBD2. The CDR3 is made up of 16 amino acids. Germline CDR1 reads MNHEY; CDR2 reads SMNVEV (reference sequence). The V gene end was trimmed by 3 bases and the J gene end by 8 bases; junction bases not matched to a gene: 4.

The chain joins TRBV7-9 to TRBJ1-1; 8 nucleotides agree with TRBD1. This CDR3 contains 14 residues. The V gene's germline CDR1 is SEHNR and CDR2 FQNEAQ (reference sequence). With 8 bases clipped from V and 3 bases from J, the junction kept 8 bases outside the gene matches. For the CDR3, the DNA is TGTGCCAGCCAGCCCAGGGGGCGGTACACTGAAGCTTTCTTT. This codes for CASQPRGRYTEAFF.

The chain has TRBV9 and TRBJ2-7; tentatively, D is TRBD1 (6 bases). Trimming took off 0 bases at V and 2 bases at J, with 15 bases between the two ends. Germline CDR1 reads SGDLS; CDR2 reads YYNGEE. The CDR3 length is 16 residues. The CDR3 loop reads CASSVALKDRPYEQYF. CDR3 bases: TGTGCCAGCAGCGTAGCTTTAAAGGACAGACCCTACGAGCAGTACTTC.

This chain links TRBV13 with TRBJ1-2; D ambiguous. Trimming took 1 base from V and 1 from J, leaving 16 bases between them. Per the germline V gene, CDR1 is PRHDT and CDR2 is FYEKMQ (reference sequence). The CDR3 runs 17 residues. Here the CDR3 DNA reads TGTGCCAGCAGCTTAGCGGGCCCCGCTCGGATTAACTATGGCTACACCTTC. Its protein product is CASSLAGPARINYGYTF.

This clone was detected only once. The chain's CDR3 is CASSLAVWDRGYEQYF. CDR3 nucleotides: TGTGCCAGCAGCTTAGCCGTGTGGGACAGGGGTTACGAGCAGTACTTC. This rearrangement joins TRBV7-8 to TRBJ2-7, with 10 bases matching TRBD1. V trimming: 0 bases; J trimming: 4 bases; junction bases outside the gene matches: 6. This CDR3 is 16 amino acids long. Germline-derived CDR1 and CDR2 are SGHVS and FQNEAQ.

The chain uses TRBV14 and TRBJ2-3, with D possibly matching TRBD1 (6 bases). Trimming shortened V by 4 bases and J by 3 bases, and 11 bases separated the two germline ends. Germline values: CDR1 SGHDN, CDR2 FVKESK. The CDR3 length is 14 residues. For the CDR3, the DNA is TGTGCCAGCAGCCCCCTGGACAGAACAGATACGCAGTATTTT. It specifies CASSPLDRTDTQYF. Combining the CDR3 with reference TRBV14 and TRBJ2-3 gives the whole variable domain EAGVTQFPSHSVIEKGQTVTLRCDPISGHDNLYWYRRVMGKEIKFLLHFVKESKQDESGMPNNRFLAERTGGTYSTLKVQPAELEDSGVYFCASSPLDRTDTQYFGPGTRLTVL.

The V gene is TRBV10-2, the J gene TRBJ2-7, with no clear D. This CDR3 is built from 13 residues. Deletions cut 5 bases from V and 3 bases from J, with 11 bases between. CDR1 and CDR2 from the germline V gene are WSHSY and SAAADI. Written as DNA, the CDR3 is TGCGCCAGCAGTTTTGGGCAGGTCTACGAGCAGTACTTC. Translation gives CASSFGQVYEQYF.

The gene calls are TRBV19 and TRBJ1-6, with a possible D match to TRBD1 (6 bases). V was trimmed by 7 bases and J by 6 bases, leaving 16 bases between them. Per the germline V gene, CDR1 is LNHDA and CDR2 is SQIVND (reference sequence). The CDR3 length is 15 residues. CDR3 loop: CASTDLGTFNSPLHF. DNA for the CDR3: TGTGCCAGTACCGATTTGGGGACATTTAATTCACCCCTCCACTTT.

V and J are TRBV6-1 and TRBJ1-2; unclear D gene. In germline, CDR1 is MNHNS, CDR2 SASEGT. CDR3 size: 13 residues. V shed 3 bases and J shed 6 bases, with 11 bases lying between them. DNA of the CDR3: TGTGCCAGCAGTGAGGAGGGTAGGCATGGCTACACCTTC. Protein: CASSEEGRHGYTF.

V is TRBV7-9 and J is TRBJ2-3, with D possibly TRBD2 on 7 matching bases. CDR3 size: 17 residues. Trimming pared 6 bases from V and 3 bases from J, leaving 22 bases between. Germline V gives CDR1 SEHNR, CDR2 FQNEAQ (reference sequence). In nucleotides, the CDR3 is TGTGCCAGCAGACGCTTCAGGGGAGGGTTGAGAACAGATACGCAGTATTTT. It specifies CASRRFRGGLRTDTQYF.

The rearrangement uses TRBV29-1 and TRBJ1-2, with 11 bases lining up with TRBD1. The junction had 9 bases not matched to a gene; V was cut back by 7 bases and J by 8 bases. CDR3 length: 13 amino acids. Germline loops: CDR1 SQVTM, CDR2 ANQGSEA. This chain's CDR3 is CSAGQGAEGGYTF. CDR3 nucleotides: TGCAGCGCCGGACAGGGGGCAGAAGGAGGCTACACCTTC.

The chain uses TRBV2 and TRBJ2-1, with 10 bases that match TRBD2. J was trimmed by 6 bases and V by 2 bases; bases with no gene match: 4. The germline V gene encodes CDR1 SNHLY and CDR2 FYNNEI. The length of the CDR3 is 15 residues. CDR3 nucleotides: TGTGCCAGCAGTGAACTAGCGGGGGCCGGCAATGAGCAGTTCTTC. Its protein product is CASSELAGAGNEQFF. Full variable domain (remainder filled in from reference TRBV2 and TRBJ2-1): EPEVTQTPSHQVTQMGQEVILRCVPISNHLYFYWYRQILGQKVEFLVSFYNNEISEKSEIFDDQFSVERPDGSNFTLKIRSTKLEDSAMYFCASSELAGAGNEQFFGPGTRLTVL.

The chain employs TRBV18 and TRBJ2-1; 13 bases are a match to TRBD2. CDR1 KGHSH and CDR2 LQKENI come from the germline V gene. J gave up 8 bases and V 5 bases, and 9 bases lay outside the gene matches. The CDR3 length is 16 residues. The CDR3 nucleotides are TGTGCCAGCTCAGCTCCGGGACTAGCGGGAACATATGAGCAGTTCTTC. Amino acids: CASSAPGLAGTYEQFF.

The chain recombines TRBV9 with TRBJ1-5; D possibly corresponds to TRBD1 (5 bases). Germline lookup yields CDR1 SGDLS and CDR2 YYNGEE. Deletions cut 4 bases from V and 0 bases from J, with 14 bases between. There are 16 residues in the CDR3. DNA of the CDR3: TGTGCCAGCAGCCCCAGGGACGGAGGTAGCAATCAGCCCCAGCATTTT. It is translated as CASSPRDGGSNQPQHF.

CDR3 residues: CASSLYVRASGNTIYF. DNA of the CDR3: TGTGCCAGCAGCTTGTACGTCCGGGCTTCCGGAAACACCATATATTTT. The chain carries TRBV5-6 and TRBJ1-3; the D is unclear. Germline values: CDR1 SGHDT, CDR2 YYEEEE. The CDR3 runs to 16 residues. V was pared by 1 base and J by 4 bases, with 15 bases between.

The rearrangement uses TRBV28 and TRBJ1-6, with 9 nucleotides matching TRBD1. V shed 6 bases and J 11 bases; nucleotides not matched to a gene: 8. The CDR3 has 14 residues. The germline V gene encodes CDR1 MDHEN and CDR2 SYDVKM. The CDR3 loop reads CASSTGGLGTPLHF. The CDR3 DNA reads as TGTGCCAGCAGCACAGGGGGCCTTGGTACACCCCTCCACTTT. Full variable domain (outside the CDR3, taken from reference TRBV28 and TRBJ1-6): DVKVTQSSRYLVKRTGEKVFLECVQDMDHENMFWYRQDPGLGLRLIYFSYDVKMKEKGDIPEGYSVSREKKERFSLILESASTNQTSMYLCASSTGGLGTPLHFGNGTRLTVT.

V gene TRBV5-6 combines with J gene TRBJ1-6; D unresolved. The CDR3 loop spans 16 amino acids. Between the trimmed V and J ends, which lost 0 bases and 10 bases, there was a span of 17 bases. Germline lookup yields CDR1 SGHDT and CDR2 YYEEEE. The CDR3, as DNA: TGTGCCAGCAGCTTGGTTCAACGGGATCCGCGGTCACCCCTCCACTTT. Translating gives CASSLVQRDPRSPLHF.

Only a few counts were recorded for this clone. The genes are TRBV5-1 and TRBJ1-1; D unclear. V was shortened by 2 bases and J by 9 bases, with 2 bases between the two germline ends. This CDR3 comprises 9 residues. Germline assignment: CDR1 SGHRS and CDR2 YFSETQ. The CDR3 DNA reads as TGCGCCAGCAGCTTTCAAGCTTTCTTT. It codes for CASSFQAFF.

CDR3 DNA: TGTGCCAGCAGTTCCGGGACAGGGGCGGGAGGCTACACCTTC. Its translation: CASSSGTGAGGYTF. The genes are TRBV7-9 and TRBJ1-2; 10 bases align to TRBD1. The CDR3 has 14 amino acids. CDR1 and CDR2 (germline): SEHNR, FQNEAQ (reference sequence). V was clipped by 6 bases and J by 8 bases; unmatched bases: 9.

This sequence joins TRBV2 and TRBJ2-7; D not certain. The CDR3 length is 11 residues. V was pared by 7 bases and J by 0 bases, with 4 bases between. CDR1 and CDR2 (germline): SNHLY, FYNNEI. The DNA of the CDR3 is TGTGCCAGCAAGGTCTCCTACGAGCAGTACTTC. The encoded protein is CASKVSYEQYF. The variable domain in full, completed from reference TRBV2 and TRBJ2-7, reads EPEVTQTPSHQVTQMGQEVILRCVPISNHLYFYWYRQILGQKVEFLVSFYNNEISEKSEIFDDQFSVERPDGSNFTLKIRSTKLEDSAMYFCASKVSYEQYFGPGTRLTVT.

This clone turned up a few times. The CDR3 DNA is TGTGCCAGTAGGGTTGGAAGCTCTGGAAACACCATATATTTT. It specifies CASRVGSSGNTIYF. This rearrangement joins TRBV19 to TRBJ1-3; no definite D call. The CDR3 contains 14 residues. The V gene lost 6 bases and the J gene lost 0 bases, with 9 bases spanning the gap. The germline gives CDR1 LNHDA, CDR2 SQIVND (reference sequence).

The V and J genes are TRBV7-9 and TRBJ2-5; D gene unclear. Looked up from germline, CDR1 is SEHNR and CDR2 is FQNEAQ (reference sequence). The CDR3 is made up of 14 amino acids. V was pared by 6 bases and J by 3 bases, with 14 bases between. The CDR3 loop reads CASSPDTSKETQYF. The CDR3 bases are TGTGCCAGCAGTCCCGACACCTCAAAAGAGACCCAGTACTTC.

The J gene is TRBJ2-5, the V gene TRBV7-7; a possible D gene is TRBD1 (6 bases). The CDR3 runs 14 residues. Trimming pared 5 bases from V and 5 bases from J, leaving 15 bases between. Germline CDR1 and CDR2: SSHAT and FNYEAQ (reference sequence). The CDR3 here is CASSPQGSEETQYF. The CDR3, as DNA: TGTGCCAGCAGCCCCCAGGGGTCTGAGGAGACCCAGTACTTC.

This chain joins TRBV5-1 and TRBJ2-3, with a weak D call TRBD2 (6 bases). The length of the CDR3 is 16 residues. The germline V gene encodes CDR1 SGHRS and CDR2 YFSETQ. Between the trimmed V and J ends, which lost 3 bases and 2 bases, there was a span of 16 bases. CDR3 protein: CASSSGTSSITDTQYF. The CDR3 DNA follows: TGCGCCAGCAGCTCGGGGACTTCGAGCATCACAGATACGCAGTATTTT.

CDR3 nucleotide sequence: TGTGCCAGCAGCCCCCAGGGGGCCTACACTGAAGCTTTCTTT. This codes for CASSPQGAYTEAFF. V usage is TRBV11-1 and J usage is TRBJ1-1; 8 bases match TRBD1. The V gene end was trimmed by 5 bases and the J gene end by 3 bases; junction bases not matched to a gene: 5. Germline V lookup: CDR1 SGHAT, CDR2 FQDESV (reference sequence). The CDR3 sequence is 14 residues long.

The CDR3 DNA is TGTGCCAGCAGCCACCGGGGTTCCTACGAGCAGTACTTC. Protein sequence: CASSHRGSYEQYF. The chain employs TRBV13 and TRBJ2-7; tentatively, D is TRBD2 (5 bases). The V and J ends lost 5 bases and 1 base respectively, with 9 bases between them. Germline V gene data show CDR1 as PRHDT and CDR2 as FYEKMQ (reference sequence). This CDR3 is built from 13 residues.

The rearrangement links TRBV9 to TRBJ1-2; 10 nucleotides align to TRBD1. Germline V gene sequence: CDR1 SGDLS, CDR2 YYNGEE. Losses at the gene ends were 3 bases for V and 5 bases for J; bases not matched to a gene: 7. This CDR3 contains 15 residues. The CDR3 DNA is TGTGCCAGCAGCGCGATTGGGACAGGGGTTTATGGCTACACCTTC. It specifies CASSAIGTGVYGYTF.

This clone was counted a few times. This chain joins TRBV5-1 and TRBJ1-1; D gene unclear. CDR3 length equals 12 residues. V was trimmed by 0 bases and J by 7 bases, leaving 7 bases between them. Germline loops: CDR1 SGHRS, CDR2 YFSETQ. The DNA for the CDR3 is TGCGCCAGCAGCTTGGCGGCCAGTGAAGCTTTCTTT. This translates into CASSLAASEAFF.